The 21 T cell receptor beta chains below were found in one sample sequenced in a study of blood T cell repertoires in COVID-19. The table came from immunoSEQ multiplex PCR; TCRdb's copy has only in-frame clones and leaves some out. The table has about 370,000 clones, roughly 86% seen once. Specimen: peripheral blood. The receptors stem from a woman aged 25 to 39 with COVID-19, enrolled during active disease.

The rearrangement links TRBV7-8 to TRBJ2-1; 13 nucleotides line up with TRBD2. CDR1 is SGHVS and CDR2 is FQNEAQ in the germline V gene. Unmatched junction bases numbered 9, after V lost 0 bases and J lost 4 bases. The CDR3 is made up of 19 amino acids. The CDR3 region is CASSLALTSGRARYNEQFF. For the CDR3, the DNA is TGTGCCAGCAGCTTAGCCTTAACTAGCGGGAGGGCCCGTTACAATGAGCAGTTCTTC.

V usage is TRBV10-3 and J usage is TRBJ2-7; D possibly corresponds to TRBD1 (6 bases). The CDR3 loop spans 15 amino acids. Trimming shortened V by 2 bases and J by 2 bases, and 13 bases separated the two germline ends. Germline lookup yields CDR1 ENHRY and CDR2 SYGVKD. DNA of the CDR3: TGTGCCATCAGTGAGGTCACAGGGAACCCCTACGAGCAGTACTTC. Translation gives CAISEVTGNPYEQYF.

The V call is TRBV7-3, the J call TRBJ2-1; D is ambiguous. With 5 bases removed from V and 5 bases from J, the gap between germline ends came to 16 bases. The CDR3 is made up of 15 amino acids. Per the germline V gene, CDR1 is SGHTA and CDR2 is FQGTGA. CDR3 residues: CASSPTQSPHNEQFF. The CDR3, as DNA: TGTGCCAGCAGCCCAACACAGAGTCCCCACAATGAGCAGTTCTTC.

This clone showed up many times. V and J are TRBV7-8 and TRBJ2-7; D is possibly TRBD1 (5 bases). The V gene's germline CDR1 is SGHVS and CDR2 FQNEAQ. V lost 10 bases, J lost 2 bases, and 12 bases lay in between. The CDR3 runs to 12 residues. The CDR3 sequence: CAIQTETYEQYF. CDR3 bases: TGTGCCATCCAGACAGAAACCTACGAGCAGTACTTC. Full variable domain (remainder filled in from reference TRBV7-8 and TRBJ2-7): GAGVSQSPRYKVAKRGQDVALRCDPISGHVSLFWYQQALGQGPEFLTYFQNEAQLDKSGLPSDRFFAERPEGSVSTLKIQRTQQEDSAVYLCAIQTETYEQYFGPGTRLTVT.

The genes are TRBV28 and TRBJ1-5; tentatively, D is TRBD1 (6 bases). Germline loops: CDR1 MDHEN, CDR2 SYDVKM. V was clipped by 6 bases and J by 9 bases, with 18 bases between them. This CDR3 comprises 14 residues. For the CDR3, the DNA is TGTGCCAGCAGGACAGGTTCCGATGTACGGCCCCAGCATTTT. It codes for CASRTGSDVRPQHF.

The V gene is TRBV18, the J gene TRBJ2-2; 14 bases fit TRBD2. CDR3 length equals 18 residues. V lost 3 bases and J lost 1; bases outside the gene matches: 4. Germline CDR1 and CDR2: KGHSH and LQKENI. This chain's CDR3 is CASSPGLAGVGNTGELFF. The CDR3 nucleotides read TGTGCCAGCTCACCGGGACTAGCGGGAGTAGGGAACACCGGGGAGCTGTTTTTT.

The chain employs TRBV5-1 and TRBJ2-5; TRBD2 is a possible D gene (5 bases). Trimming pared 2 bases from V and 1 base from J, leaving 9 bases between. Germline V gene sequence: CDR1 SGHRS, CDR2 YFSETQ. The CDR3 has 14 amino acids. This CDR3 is CASSFRGTQETQYF. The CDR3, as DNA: TGCGCCAGCAGCTTTCGGGGTACCCAAGAGACCCAGTACTTC.

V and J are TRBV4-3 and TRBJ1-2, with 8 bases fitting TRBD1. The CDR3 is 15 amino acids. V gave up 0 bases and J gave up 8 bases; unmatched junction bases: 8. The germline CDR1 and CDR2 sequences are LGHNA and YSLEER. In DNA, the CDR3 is TGCGCCAGCAGCCAAGATTCCCAGGGGGCGTACGGCTACACCTTC. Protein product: CASSQDSQGAYGYTF.

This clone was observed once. In DNA form, the CDR3 reads TGTGCCAGCAGCCAAGGGCTAGAGTTGCTTAGTAATGAGCAGTTCTTC. It encodes CASSQGLELLSNEQFF. The gene calls are TRBV4-2 and TRBJ2-1; D gene ambiguous. In germline, CDR1 is LGHNA, CDR2 YNFKEQ. The CDR3 has 16 residues. The germline V and J ends were trimmed by 1 base and 7 bases, with 17 bases remaining between them.

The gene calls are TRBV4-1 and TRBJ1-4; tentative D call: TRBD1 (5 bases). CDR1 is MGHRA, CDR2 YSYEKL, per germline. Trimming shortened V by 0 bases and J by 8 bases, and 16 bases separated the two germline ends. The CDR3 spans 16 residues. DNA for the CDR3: TGCGCCAGCAGCCAAGATCTCGGCCCCGGGGGAGAAAAACTGTTTTTT. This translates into CASSQDLGPGGEKLFF.

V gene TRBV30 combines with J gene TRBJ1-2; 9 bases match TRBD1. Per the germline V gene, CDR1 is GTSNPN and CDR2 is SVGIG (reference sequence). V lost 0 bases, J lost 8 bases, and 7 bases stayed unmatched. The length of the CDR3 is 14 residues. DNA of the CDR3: TGTGCCTGGAGTGTACTAAGGACAGGGGAGGGCTACACCTTC. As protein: CAWSVLRTGEGYTF.

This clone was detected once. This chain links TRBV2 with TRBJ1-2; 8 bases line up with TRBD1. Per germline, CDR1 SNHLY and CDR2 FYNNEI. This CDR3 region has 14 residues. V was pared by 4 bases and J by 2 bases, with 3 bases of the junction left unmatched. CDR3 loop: CASSVRTGNYGYTF. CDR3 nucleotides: TGTGCCAGCAGTGTCAGGACAGGGAACTATGGCTACACCTTC. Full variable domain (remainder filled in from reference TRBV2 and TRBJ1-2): EPEVTQTPSHQVTQMGQEVILRCVPISNHLYFYWYRQILGQKVEFLVSFYNNEISEKSEIFDDQFSVERPDGSNFTLKIRSTKLEDSAMYFCASSVRTGNYGYTFGSGTRLTVV.

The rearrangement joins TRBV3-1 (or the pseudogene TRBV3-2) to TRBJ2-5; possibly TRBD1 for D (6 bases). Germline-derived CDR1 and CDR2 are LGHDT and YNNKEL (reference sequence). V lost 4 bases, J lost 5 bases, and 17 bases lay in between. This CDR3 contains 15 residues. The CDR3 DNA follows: TGTGCCAGCAGCCTAAACAGGGATCTAACGGAGACCCAGTACTTC. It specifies CASSLNRDLTETQYF.

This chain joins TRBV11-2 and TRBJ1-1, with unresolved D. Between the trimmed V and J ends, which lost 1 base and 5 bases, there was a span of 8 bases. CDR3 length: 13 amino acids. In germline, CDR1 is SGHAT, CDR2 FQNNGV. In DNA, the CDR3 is TGTGCCAGCAGCTTAGTCTTACAAACTGAAGCTTTCTTT. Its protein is CASSLVLQTEAFF.

Written as DNA, the CDR3 is TGTGCCACCAGACCGGGACTAGCTGATTCCAATGAGCAGTTCTTC. Amino acid sequence: CATRPGLADSNEQFF. The gene calls are TRBV15 and TRBJ2-1, with 9 bases matching TRBD2. The CDR3 extends over 15 amino acids. J was trimmed by 6 bases and V by 6 bases; bases with no gene match: 9. Germline V gene data show CDR1 as LNHNV and CDR2 as YYDKDF (reference sequence).

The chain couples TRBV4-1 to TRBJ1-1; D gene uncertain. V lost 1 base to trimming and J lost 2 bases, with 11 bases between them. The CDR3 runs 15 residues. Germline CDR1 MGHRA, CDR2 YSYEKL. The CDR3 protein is CASSQVLASNTEAFF. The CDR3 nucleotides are TGCGCCAGCAGCCAAGTTTTGGCCTCAAACACTGAAGCTTTCTTT.

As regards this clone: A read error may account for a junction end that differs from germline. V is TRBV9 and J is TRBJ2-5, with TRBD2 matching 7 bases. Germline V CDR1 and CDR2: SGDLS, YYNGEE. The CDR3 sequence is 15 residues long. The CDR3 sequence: CASSVGTVGGETQYF. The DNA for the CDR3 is TGTGCCAGTAGCGTAGGCACAGTGGGGGGGGAGACCCAGTACTTC.

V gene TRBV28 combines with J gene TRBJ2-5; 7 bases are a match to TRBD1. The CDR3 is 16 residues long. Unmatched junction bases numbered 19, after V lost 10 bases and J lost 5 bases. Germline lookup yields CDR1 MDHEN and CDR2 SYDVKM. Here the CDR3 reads CATRGIQGTTWETQYF. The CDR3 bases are TGTGCCACAAGGGGGATACAGGGGACAACGTGGGAGACCCAGTACTTC. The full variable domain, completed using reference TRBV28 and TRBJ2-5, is DVKVTQSSRYLVKRTGEKVFLECVQDMDHENMFWYRQDPGLGLRLIYFSYDVKMKEKGDIPEGYSVSREKKERFSLILESASTNQTSMYLCATRGIQGTTWETQYFGPGTRLLVL.

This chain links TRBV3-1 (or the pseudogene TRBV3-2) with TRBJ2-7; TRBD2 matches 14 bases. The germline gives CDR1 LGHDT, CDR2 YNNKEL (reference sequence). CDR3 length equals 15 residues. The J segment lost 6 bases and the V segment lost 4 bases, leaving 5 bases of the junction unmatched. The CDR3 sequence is CASSLGTSGRTEQYF. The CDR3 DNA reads TGTGCCAGCAGCCTGGGGACTAGCGGGAGAACCGAGCAGTACTTC.

This CDR3 reads CASSQRALREGSYEQYF. Here the CDR3 DNA reads TGTGCCAGCAGCCAAAGGGCCCTACGGGAGGGCTCCTACGAGCAGTACTTC. The chain joins TRBV14 to TRBJ2-7; 8 nucleotides match TRBD2. With V trimmed by 2 bases and J by 0 bases, 9 bases remained unmatched. CDR3 length: 17 residues. The germline V gene has CDR1 SGHDN and CDR2 FVKESK.

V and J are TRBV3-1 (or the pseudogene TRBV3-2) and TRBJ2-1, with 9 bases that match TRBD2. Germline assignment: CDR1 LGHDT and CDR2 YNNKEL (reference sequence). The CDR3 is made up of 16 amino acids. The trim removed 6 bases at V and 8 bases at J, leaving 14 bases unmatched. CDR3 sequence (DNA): TGTGCCAGCAGGTCTGTTGGCGGGACTAGCTCACATGAGCAGTTCTTC. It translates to CASRSVGGTSSHEQFF.